This TCR beta chain originates from a study of cytomegalovirus exposure and HLA in healthy donors. Study findings and constraints: Prior analysis indicated that the majority of TCR beta V segments exhibited productivity approximately 87% or approximately 30% of the time. An apparent linkage of common viral pathogens to several of the most significant clusters emerged in a later analysis.

PCR involved 60 Vbeta and 13 Jbeta primers. This table comes from immunoSEQ multiplex PCR, and its TCRdb copy is limited to in-frame clones, with some not included. The sample has 70,000 to 80,000 clones; the top ten hold under 3%. As concerns this clone: Its antigen is undetermined.

V trimming: 6 bases; J trimming: 7 bases; junction bases outside the gene matches: 9. The CDR3 is 13 amino acids. Germline V gives CDR1 GTSNPN, CDR2 SVGIG (reference sequence). This TCR derives from a man aged 40-49 years in good health and CMV-seronegative. J is TRBJ1-2 and V is TRBV30, with TRBD1 matching 9 bases. The sequenced material came from PBMCs. The CDR3 here is CACTTGGSGGYTF. In DNA, the CDR3 is TGTGCCTGCACGACAGGGGGATCAGGTGGCTACACCTTC. The full variable domain, with the rest looked up from reference TRBV30 and TRBJ1-2, is SQTIHQWPATLVQPVGSPLSLECTVEGTSNPNLYWYRQAAGRGLQLLFYSVGIGQISSEVPQNLSASRPQDRQFILSSKKLLLSDSGFYLCACTTGGSGGYTFGSGTRLTVV.